The 20 T cell receptor beta chains given below trace back to one sample, sequenced in a study of read filtering for tumor transcriptome and immune sequencing. Molecular barcoded adaptors covering alpha/delta and beta/gamma chains were used on roughly 400 ng RNA. TCRdb independently ran MiXCR on the reads; one entry per CDR3 protein. The sample lists under 25,000 distinct CDR3 sequences; approximately 15% were seen once. The sample taken for sequencing was a population of CD138-negative cells sorted from bone marrow. The source is a donor at least 40 years old with multiple myeloma.

Ten or more counts support this clonotype. The chain combines TRBV24-1 with TRBJ2-1; 7 positions match TRBD2. The CDR3 extends over 15 amino acids. V shed 9 bases and J 3 bases; nucleotides not matched to a gene: 10. Germline V CDR1 and CDR2: KGHDR, SFDVKD. CDR3 residues: CATQPREGRYNEQFF. CDR3 coding DNA: TGTGCCACCCAGCCGAGGGAGGGACGCTACAATGAGCAGTTCTTC.

Of note for this clonotype: A far larger clone is one nucleotide away, so this likely arose from a read error. CDR3 in amino acids: CSAGNYEQSF. The CDR3 DNA reads TGCAGCGCTGGGAACTACGAGCAGTCCTTC. The V call is TRBV29-1, the J call TRBJ2-1; D call uncertain. From germline, CDR1 is SQVTM and CDR2 ANQGSEA. The CDR3 has 10 amino acids.

The rearrangement joins TRBV5-1 to TRBJ2-1; weak D call: TRBD2 (5 bases). The CDR3 is 14 amino acids. Looked up from germline, CDR1 is SGHRS and CDR2 is YFSETQ. Between the trimmed V and J ends, which lost 0 bases and 3 bases, there was a span of 7 bases. This CDR3 reads CASSLDGGYNEQFF. CDR3 nucleotide sequence: TGCGCCAGCAGCTTGGACGGAGGCTACAATGAGCAGTTCTTC.

This rearrangement joins TRBV18 to TRBJ1-1; D ambiguous. The CDR3 extends over 14 amino acids. With 3 bases removed from V and 2 bases from J, the gap between germline ends came to 10 bases. Germline V gene lookup returns CDR1 KGHSH and CDR2 LQKENI. This CDR3 reads CASSPGTANTEAFF. CDR3 nucleotides: TGTGCCAGCTCACCGGGTACAGCAAACACTGAAGCTTTCTTT.

As to this clonotype: One base away lies a much larger clone, so this may be a sequencing read error. The chain is built from TRBV12-3 or TRBV12-4 and TRBJ2-7, with 8 bases identical to TRBD2. This CDR3 is 14 amino acids long. The CDR3: CASSFPGLVSEQDF. The CDR3 coding sequence is TGTGCCAGCAGTTTTCCGGGACTAGTAAGCGAGCAGGACTTC.

This clonotype has ten or more counts. CDR3 amino acids: CASSEARTWSGNEQFF. In DNA form, the CDR3 reads TGTGCCAGCAGTGAAGCGCGAACCTGGTCGGGCAATGAGCAGTTCTTC. This chain connects TRBV6-1 to TRBJ2-1; D is unclear. CDR3 length: 16 residues. CDR1 is MNHNS and CDR2 is SASEGT in the germline V gene. V lost 0 bases, J lost 6 bases, and 15 bases lay in between.

This clonotype has a count of ten or more. The V and J genes are TRBV15 and TRBJ2-1; the D is unclear. V lost 5 bases and J lost 4, with 12 bases in between. The CDR3 has 14 amino acids. Germline lookup yields CDR1 LNHNV and CDR2 YYDKDF (reference sequence). The CDR3 region has the DNA TGTGCCACCAGCCCGGAATCTAGATACAATGAGCAGTTCTTC. This sequence encodes CATSPESRYNEQFF. The full variable domain, rest sourced from reference TRBV15 and TRBJ2-1, is DAMVIQNPRYQVTQFGKPVTLSCSQTLNHNVMYWYQQKSSQAPKLLFHYYDKDFNNEADTPDNFQSRRPNTSFCFLDIRSPGLGDTAMYLCATSPESRYNEQFFGPGTRLTVL.

Note on this clonotype: One base separates it from a far larger clone, so it is likely a read error. This chain uses TRBV5-4 with TRBJ1-4, with D possibly TRBD1 on 5 matching bases. The DNA end is more similar to TRBJ2-3, so the J call may be wrong. This CDR3 contains 15 residues. The germline CDR1 and CDR2 sequences are SGHNT and YYREEE (reference sequence). The CDR3 loop is CASSPGHTVTDMQYF. Here the CDR3 DNA reads TGTGCCAGCAGCCCCGGACATACTGTCACAGATATGCAGTATTTT.

With respect to this clonotype: A much more abundant neighbour one base away suggests this may be a read error. The chain joins TRBV20-1 to TRBJ2-2; 10 bases map to TRBD2. This CDR3 is built from 15 residues. Germline V CDR1 and CDR2: DFQATT, SNEGSKA (reference sequence). CDR3 amino acids: CSAPTSGANTGELSF. The CDR3 DNA follows: TGCAGTGCACCAACTAGCGGGGCGAACACCGGGGAGCTGTCTTTT.

This clonotype appeared many times. The chain couples TRBV29-1 to TRBJ2-3; 14 positions agree with TRBD2. Per the germline V gene, CDR1 is SQVTM and CDR2 is ANQGSEA. The CDR3 sequence is 16 residues long. V dropped 2 bases and J dropped 7; count of bases not matched to a gene: 8. CDR3 DNA sequence: TGCAGCGTTGAATCCGGGACTAGCGGGAGAAGTAATACGCAGTATTTT. Translated, it gives CSVESGTSGRSNTQYF.

The CDR3: CASSLQPLETQYF. Written as DNA, the CDR3 is TGTGCCAGCAGCCTTCAGCCTTTAGAGACCCAGTACTTC. The J gene is TRBJ2-5, the V gene TRBV7-2; D is ambiguous. The CDR3 has 13 amino acids. V lost 5 bases and J 4 bases, leaving 11 bases between the germline ends. Germline values: CDR1 SGHTA, CDR2 FQGNSA.

This clonotype was counted at least ten times. The chain recombines TRBV7-9 with TRBJ1-5; weak D call: TRBD1 (5 bases). CDR1 is SEHNR, CDR2 FQNEAQ, per germline (reference sequence). The ends were cut back, 2 bases at V and 1 base at J, with 12 bases in the middle. The CDR3 contains 16 residues. The CDR3 region has the DNA TGTGCCAGCAGCTTAAGCGGGCAGGGAAGCAATCAGCCCCAGCATTTT. Amino acids: CASSLSGQGSNQPQHF.

This clonotype was seen many times. The V and J genes are TRBV7-3 and TRBJ1-1; no firm D call. V shed 5 bases and J shed 7 bases, with 14 bases lying between them. Germline V gene data show CDR1 as SGHTA and CDR2 as FQGTGA. The CDR3 contains 13 residues. The CDR3 DNA follows: TGTGCCAGCAGCGCTACTTTGGATAGTGAAGCTTTCTTT. Residues: CASSATLDSEAFF.

The J gene is TRBJ2-1, the V gene TRBV4-1; 10 bases fit TRBD2. J was trimmed by 8 bases and V by 1 base; bases with no gene match: 2. Germline CDR1 is MGHRA and CDR2 is YSYEKL. The CDR3 is made up of 14 amino acids. CDR3: CASSQASGGDEQFF. The CDR3 coding sequence is TGCGCCAGCAGCCAAGCAAGCGGGGGGGATGAGCAGTTCTTC.

On this clonotype: This may come from a read error, since a much larger clone is one base off. A read error is likely, as this CDR3 ends without the conserved phenylalanine or tryptophan. This sequence joins TRBV28 and TRBJ2-7; weak D call: TRBD2 (6 bases). Trimming shortened V by 7 bases and J by 0 bases, and 19 bases separated the two germline ends. The V gene's germline CDR1 is MDHEN and CDR2 SYDVKM. CDR3 length: 16 amino acids. The CDR3 region has the DNA TGTGCCAGCAACCCCGGGGGTGCGGGTTCCTCCTACGAGCAGTACCTC. This translates into CASNPGGAGSSYEQYL.

This clonotype appeared many times. The rearrangement joins TRBV14 to TRBJ2-1; TRBD2 aligns across 10 bases. The V gene end was trimmed by 4 bases and the J gene end by 2 bases; junction bases not matched to a gene: 2. CDR1 SGHDN and CDR2 FVKESK come from the germline V gene. The CDR3 runs to 15 residues. CDR3 protein: CASSLGLAAYNEQFF. CDR3 in DNA: TGTGCCAGCAGCCTAGGACTAGCGGCCTACAATGAGCAGTTCTTC. Looking up the rest from reference TRBV14 and TRBJ2-1 gives the full variable domain: EAGVTQFPSHSVIEKGQTVTLRCDPISGHDNLYWYRRVMGKEIKFLLHFVKESKQDESGMPNNRFLAERTGGTYSTLKVQPAELEDSGVYFCASSLGLAAYNEQFFGPGTRLTVL.

With respect to this clonotype: A far bigger clonotype differs at one base, so this is likely a read error. This chain joins TRBV11-3 and TRBJ2-3; a possible D gene is TRBD1 (7 bases). V was clipped by 5 bases and J by 0 bases, with 15 bases between them. The CDR3 length is 16 residues. CDR1 and CDR2 from the germline V gene are SGHNT and YENEEA. The CDR3 region has the DNA TGTGCCAGCAGCAGGGGCGGGGACAGCAGCACAGATACGCAGTATTTT. The encoded protein is CASSRGGDSSTDTQYF.

This clonotype was detected ten times or more. The chain carries TRBV28 and TRBJ2-7; no firm D call. V gave up 2 bases and J gave up 3 bases, with 8 bases separating them. The CDR3 is 13 residues long. The germline V gene has CDR1 MDHEN and CDR2 SYDVKM. CDR3 nucleotides: TGTGCCAGCAGTTTAGTGGGCTTCTACGAGCAGTACTTC. It encodes CASSLVGFYEQYF.

This clonotype was recorded many times. The rearrangement links TRBV5-1 to TRBJ2-1, with TRBD2 matching over 7 bases. V shed 2 bases, J shed 12 bases, and the junction held 5 bases outside the gene matches. The CDR3 length is 12 residues. Looked up from germline, CDR1 is SGHRS and CDR2 is YFSETQ. CDR3 in amino acids: CASSFEGGRQFF. The CDR3 DNA reads TGCGCCAGCAGCTTTGAGGGAGGGAGGCAGTTCTTC.

The table lists this clonotype with many counts. The chain has TRBV11-3 and TRBJ2-7; D gene uncertain. Germline values: CDR1 SGHNT, CDR2 YENEEA. With 5 bases removed from V and 2 bases from J, the gap between germline ends came to 7 bases. There are 12 residues in the CDR3. In DNA form, the CDR3 reads TGTGCCAGCAGCACCGGAGCCTACGAGCAGTACTTC. It specifies CASSTGAYEQYF.